What follows are 21 T cell receptor beta chains derived from one specimen sequenced in a study of T cells in Graves' hyperthyroidism and ophthalmopathy. Researchers amplified the TCR beta CDR3 regions from RNA transcripts. A first-round RT-PCR of the TCR CDR3 used the HTBI primer set. TCRdb re-called the multiplex PCR reads with MiXCR, one entry per CDR3 protein. The repertoire has 40,000 to 60,000 distinct CDR3 sequences, around 55% of them found once; the top ten carry 34%. The source material was peripheral blood or thyroid tissue (not recorded which). Receptor source: a man in his late teens or twenties with Graves' hyperthyroidism.

V usage is TRBV9 and J usage is TRBJ1-4, with D unresolved. The CDR3 covers 15 residues. Germline-derived CDR1 and CDR2 are SGDLS and YYNGEE. Between the trimmed V and J ends, which lost 2 bases and 7 bases, there was a span of 15 bases. The CDR3 spells CASSVGGRLGEKLFF. CDR3 coding DNA: TGTGCCAGCAGCGTTGGAGGGCGTTTGGGTGAAAAACTGTTTTTT.

The CDR3, as DNA: TGCGCCAGCAGCTTGGTTCAGGGGGGCCGGTCCGAGCAGTACTTC. Its protein product is CASSLVQGGRSEQYF. The rearrangement links TRBV5-1 to TRBJ2-7, with a tentative D call TRBD1 (7 bases). Trimming removed 0 bases at V and 6 bases at J, with 16 bases between. The CDR3 has 15 residues. The germline V gene encodes CDR1 SGHRS and CDR2 YFSETQ.

This chain connects TRBV6-5 to TRBJ1-2, with TRBD1 matching over 11 bases. This CDR3 contains 13 residues. Germline CDR1 and CDR2: MNHEY and SVGAGI. The V segment lost 5 bases and the J segment 7 bases; nucleotides outside the gene matches: 3. The DNA of the CDR3 is TGTGCCAGCAGTGACGGGACAGGGGGTGGCTACACCTTC. Amino acids: CASSDGTGGGYTF.

The rearrangement uses TRBV7-2 and TRBJ2-1; no reliable D call. CDR1 and CDR2 (germline): SGHTA, FQGNSA. The CDR3 totals 13 residues. V was pared by 1 base and J by 3 bases, with 4 bases between. Written as DNA, the CDR3 is TGTGCCAGCAGCTTAGTCCTCTACAATGAGCAGTTCTTC. Translated: CASSLVLYNEQFF. The whole variable domain, remainder taken from reference TRBV7-2 and TRBJ2-1, is GAGVSQSPSNKVTEKGKDVELRCDPISGHTALYWYRQSLGQGLEFLIYFQGNSAPDKSGLPSDRFSAERTGGSVSTLTIQRTQQEDSAVYLCASSLVLYNEQFFGPGTRLTVL.

This clonotype came up many times. The CDR3 coding sequence is TGTGCCAGCAGCGCGACTAGCGGGGTTGGTGGGACCCAGTACTTC. Its translation: CASSATSGVGGTQYF. V gene TRBV7-7 combines with J gene TRBJ2-5; TRBD2 aligns across 11 bases. Germline-derived CDR1 and CDR2 are SSHAT and FNYEAQ (reference sequence). Trimming cost V 5 bases and J 7 bases; bases outside gene matches: 9. The CDR3 is made up of 15 amino acids.

The chain links TRBV24-1 to TRBJ1-6; D remains unclear. V was trimmed by 11 bases and J by 9 bases, leaving 10 bases between them. The germline gives CDR1 KGHDR, CDR2 SFDVKD. The length of the CDR3 is 11 residues. The CDR3 DNA is TGTGCCAGCAGAGGGAGTTCACCCCTCCACTTT. It encodes CASRGSSPLHF.

This clonotype was seen at least ten times. The V and J genes are TRBV9 and TRBJ2-2; 10 bases agree with TRBD1. CDR1 and CDR2 from the germline V gene are SGDLS and YYNGEE. The ends lost 4 bases at V and 2 bases at J; junction bases unmatched: 11. The CDR3 runs 18 residues. The CDR3 sequence is CASSMRPGTGDNTGELFF. CDR3 nucleotide sequence: TGTGCCAGCAGCATGCGACCCGGGACAGGGGACAACACCGGGGAGCTGTTTTTT.

This clonotype came up many times. The CDR3: CASSQVNAPSYEQYF. The CDR3 DNA reads as TGCGCCAGCAGCCAAGTCAATGCACCCTCCTACGAGCAGTACTTC. The rearrangement uses TRBV4-1 and TRBJ2-7; D gene ambiguous. Germline V gene data show CDR1 as MGHRA and CDR2 as YSYEKL. This CDR3 has 15 residues. Trimming removed 1 base at V and 0 bases at J, with 10 bases between.

A word on this clonotype: The junction shows a germline mismatch at one end, possibly a read error. The rearrangement uses TRBV10-1 and TRBJ1-1; TRBD1 matches 7 bases. Germline loops: CDR1 WNHNN, CDR2 SYGVQD (reference sequence). The CDR3 is 14 amino acids. This CDR3 is CAISPGQTNTEAFF. The CDR3 region has the DNA TGTGCCATCAGTCCGGGACAGACGAACACTGAAGCTTTCTTT.

This clonotype was recorded many times. The CDR3 DNA reads as TGCAGCTTCTCTAGGGGGGGGTCTACGGAGCAGTACTTC. Amino acid sequence: CSFSRGGSTEQYF. The chain uses TRBV29-1 and TRBJ2-7; possible D gene TRBD2, 7 bases. Germline V gene lookup returns CDR1 SQVTM and CDR2 ANQGSEA. This CDR3 comprises 13 residues. The V and J ends lost 8 bases and 7 bases respectively, with 21 bases between them.

V gene TRBV12-3 or TRBV12-4 combines with J gene TRBJ2-3, with TRBD2 as a possible D gene (6 bases). This CDR3 spans 17 amino acids. Trimming left V 3 bases short and J 6 bases short, with 22 bases between. The CDR3 sequence: CASSFGRMTSRTDTQYF. CDR3 DNA sequence: TGTGCCAGCAGTTTTGGGCGAATGACTAGTAGGACGGATACGCAGTATTTT.

V and J are TRBV20-1 and TRBJ1-4, with D tentatively TRBD1 (6 bases). The CDR3 loop spans 13 amino acids. The germline V gene has CDR1 DFQATT and CDR2 SNEGSKA (reference sequence). Trimming removed 6 bases at V and 5 bases at J, with 13 bases between. The CDR3 DNA reads as TGCAGTGCCAAGACAGGCCTGAATGAAAAACTGTTTTTT. Protein sequence: CSAKTGLNEKLFF.

The V gene is TRBV5-1, the J gene TRBJ2-7; 9 nucleotides match TRBD2. Trimming removed 0 bases from V and 9 bases from J; junction bases left unmatched: 10. This CDR3 is 15 amino acids long. Germline CDR1 SGHRS, CDR2 YFSETQ. For the CDR3, the DNA is TGCGCCAGCAGCTTGGCCCTGGCGGGAGGGCCCCCGCAGTACTTC. Its protein is CASSLALAGGPPQYF. Full variable domain (remainder filled in from reference TRBV5-1 and TRBJ2-7): KAGVTQTPRYLIKTRGQQVTLSCSPISGHRSVSWYQQTPGQGLQFLFEYFSETQRNKGNFPGRFSGRQFSNSRSEMNVSTLELGDSALYLCASSLALAGGPPQYFGPGTRLTVT.

At least ten counts were recorded for this clonotype. This chain joins TRBV9 and TRBJ1-1, with D possibly being TRBD1 (6 bases). V was clipped by 4 bases and J by 6 bases, with 22 bases between them. This CDR3 is built from 16 residues. CDR1 SGDLS and CDR2 YYNGEE come from the germline V gene. In nucleotides, the CDR3 is TGTGCCAGCAGCCCGAGGGGGGACGAGTTATATTCTGAAGCTTTCTTT. Translating gives CASSPRGDELYSEAFF.

The rearrangement links TRBV7-2 to TRBJ2-3, with 8 bases fitting TRBD1. The CDR3 covers 17 residues. Per the germline V gene, CDR1 is SGHTA and CDR2 is FQGNSA. The ends lost 1 base at V and 5 bases at J; junction bases unmatched: 11. The CDR3 protein is CASSLGAGGASGDTQYF. The CDR3 DNA follows: TGTGCCAGCAGCTTAGGAGCAGGGGGCGCCTCCGGAGATACGCAGTATTTT.

The chain has TRBV2 and TRBJ1-5, with 10 bases matching TRBD1. Germline CDR1 and CDR2: SNHLY and FYNNEI. Trimming took 6 bases from V and 5 from J; bases not matched to a gene: 7. The CDR3 contains 15 residues. CDR3 nucleotide sequence: TGTGCCAGCAGCGTACGGGACAGGGGTGATCAGCCCCAGCATTTT. This encodes CASSVRDRGDQPQHF.

The V call is TRBV10-2, the J call TRBJ2-5, with 15 bases aligning to TRBD2. The germline V gene has CDR1 WSHSY and CDR2 SAAADI. V trimming: 4 bases; J trimming: 5 bases; junction bases outside the gene matches: 5. This CDR3 is 16 amino acids long. Written as DNA, the CDR3 is TGCGCCAGCAGTGCCGGACTAGCGGGGGGGCAGGAGACCCAGTACTTC. It encodes CASSAGLAGGQETQYF.

In this sample, this clonotype turned up once. The CDR3 DNA sequence: TGTGCCATCAGTGAGGTGGGACAGGGTCGTGGCTACACCTTC. Translation: CAISEVGQGRGYTF. The chain combines TRBV10-3 with TRBJ1-2; TRBD1 matches at 9 bases. The CDR3 contains 14 residues. The V gene end was trimmed by 2 bases and the J gene end by 7 bases; junction bases not matched to a gene: 5. The germline CDR1 and CDR2 sequences are ENHRY and SYGVKD.

The genes are TRBV29-1 and TRBJ1-2; no clear D gene. CDR3 length equals 11 residues. Germline-derived CDR1 and CDR2 are SQVTM and ANQGSEA. Trimming took 4 bases from V and 3 from J, leaving 6 bases between them. CDR3 sequence reads: CSVGTDYGYTF. CDR3 DNA: TGCAGCGTTGGGACCGACTATGGCTACACCTTC.

This rearrangement joins TRBV20-1 to TRBJ1-2; 10 bases align to TRBD1. This CDR3 spans 13 amino acids. V shed 5 bases and J 3 bases; nucleotides not matched to a gene: 3. Looked up from germline, CDR1 is DFQATT and CDR2 is SNEGSKA (reference sequence). CDR3 in DNA: TGCAGTGCTCCTGGGACAGGGGACTATGGCTACACCTTC. Its protein is CSAPGTGDYGYTF.

This clonotype was seen at least ten times. The rearrangement uses TRBV29-1 and TRBJ2-7; 16 bases map to TRBD2. CDR1 and CDR2 (germline): SQVTM, ANQGSEA. This CDR3 is built from 16 residues. Trimming cost V 6 bases and J 4 bases; bases outside gene matches: 9. CDR3 in amino acids: CSVRPGTSGREYEQYF. Here the CDR3 DNA reads TGCAGCGTGAGGCCCGGGACTAGCGGGAGGGAGTACGAGCAGTACTTC.